This T cell receptor (beta chain) was sequenced in a study of cytotoxic CD8 clonotypes in ibrutinib-treated CLL. Produced via immunoSEQ multiplex PCR; TCRdb's table is partial and in-frame only. This table holds 50,000 to 60,000 clones, less than 90% found once. Germline assignment: CDR1 MDHEN and CDR2 SYDVKM. The CDR3 has 15 residues. Trimming cost V 2 bases and J 0 bases, with 8 bases left between them. The sequence was collected from a human donor with chronic lymphocytic leukemia. V is TRBV28 and J is TRBJ1-5; D unclear. This specimen consisted of PBMCs, obtained after 24 months of ibrutinib treatment. The CDR3 DNA reads as TGTGCCAGCAGTTTAGAGAACCTTAGCAATCAGCCCCAGCATTTT. This gives the protein CASSLENLSNQPQHF.